This T cell receptor (beta chain) was identified during a study of T cells in Graves' hyperthyroidism and ophthalmopathy. Among the patients, aged 18 to 65, hyperthyroidism was newly diagnosed and had lasted under 2 months. Template material for amplifying TCR beta CDR3 regions consisted of RNA transcripts. HTBI primers were the set used in a first-round RT-PCR of the TCR CDR3. MiXCR was run by TCRdb on the multiplex PCR reads, yielding one entry per CDR3 protein. In the table there are 730,000 or so distinct CDR3 sequences, over 15% of which are singletons. Germline V gives CDR1 SGHRS, CDR2 YFSETQ. V was clipped by 4 bases and J by 11 bases, with 16 bases between them. The CDR3 is 14 residues long.

The chain carries TRBV5-1 and TRBJ1-6; a possible D gene is TRBD1 (6 bases). The clonotype was recovered from a woman in her 50s with Graves' hyperthyroidism that later progressed to Graves' ophthalmopathy. Material: blood. The CDR3 protein is CASSPTGSGTPLHF. The CDR3 DNA is TGCGCCAGCAGCCCGACAGGTTCAGGCACACCCCTCCACTTT.